One TCR beta chain is described in this entry. Its antigen is not known. There are 16 residues in the CDR3. Germline lookup yields CDR1 SGDLS and CDR2 YYNGEE. V was cut by 4 bases and J by 0 bases, with 11 bases left in between. Deep level was the assay's run setting. Per the authors' pipeline: Filtering differed because ImmunoSEQ produced junction-only sequences that carried no quality scores. Assay: immunoSEQ multiplex PCR; the TCRdb copy retains only in-frame clones and omits some. V, J and clone size derive from that table, while D and trimming were established from the DNA sequence. Counted here are some 2.1 million clones, approximately 95% occurring once; the ten biggest clones make up roughly 1%. CD8 cells classed as naive were CD45RO-negative and positively selected for CCR7, excluding terminally differentiated effector memory CD45RA+ cells. This sample was included in a study of shared clonotypes between healthy human individuals. Study information: There were three CD4 naive, three CD4 memory, two CD8 naive and one CD8 memory plates per donor. Study-level points and caveats: A handful of donors held 4.5% to 5% of naive CD4 clonotypes in common.

This sequence originates from a man in his late teens or twenties in good health. The rearrangement uses TRBV9 and TRBJ1-6; no reliable D call. Source material: naive CD8+ T cells sorted from blood. CDR3 protein: CASSIDLDSYNSPLHF. The CDR3 coding sequence is TGTGCCAGCAGCATCGATCTCGACTCCTATAATTCACCCCTCCACTTT. Drawing the rest from reference TRBV9 and TRBJ1-6, the complete variable domain is DSGVTQTPKHLITATGQRVTLRCSPRSGDLSVYWYQQSLDQGLQFLIQYYNGEERAKGNILERFSAQQFPDLHSELNLSSLELGDSALYFCASSIDLDSYNSPLHFGNGTRLTVT.